This T cell receptor (beta chain) comes out of a study of T cell repertoires in aging, cancer and after chemotherapy (dated by TCRdb to between 2018 and 2021). Background for the entire study: Six donor age groups were covered, ranging from 30 or younger up to 70 or older, and each group contained at least three individuals. TCR repertoires from healthy donor controls were recorded over periods of several months to years and showed clear clonal overlap between repeated samplings. The complete dataset included about 8.8 million TCR reads. To look at immunoaging and at how T cells reconstitute after chemotherapy, the study profiled TCR beta repertoires in peripheral blood from both healthy donors and cancer patients. Alongside some 98 healthy donors serving as a reference group, the cohort included over 200 cancer patients, of whom 90 to 94 had hematological cancers and 120 to 130 had solid cancers.

TCR beta rearrangements were amplified from genomic DNA extracted from peripheral blood rather than from sorted cells or RNA. Results the study describes overall, beyond this receptor: According to the authors, the repertoire data do not allow conclusions to be drawn about immunological memory after chemotherapy. In healthy donors, the drop in TCR diversity with age came mainly from a loss of richness, whereas in cancer patients a loss of evenness also played a part. Compared with age-matched healthy donors, untreated patients with hematological or solid cancers had significantly lower TCR diversity and higher clonality in blood. In both cancer cohorts, the median generation probability rose over the chemotherapy interval, which suggests that the repertoire was reconstituted through rebound thymic output.

Rearranged TRB sequences spanning V, D and J segments were amplified in a multiplex touch-down PCR with a mixed TRB-A/B primer pool. Illumina adapters and sample indices were attached to the amplicons in two consecutive PCR reactions using Phusion HS II polymerase. Amplicons were gel-purified with the NucleoSpin Gel and PCR Clean-up kit, then checked with Qubit and an Agilent 2100 Bioanalyzer. Libraries were sequenced on an Illumina MiSeq using 600-cycle, single-indexed, paired-end runs. In the paper's pipeline: Processing of the TRB sequences was carried out with MiXCR versions 2.12 and 3.0.5. Each unique CDR3 nucleotide sequence was counted as one clone, and only productive sequences with at least two reads were retained. Shannon diversity, evenness, clonality (one minus evenness), and alpha-parameterized diversity profiles from alpha 0 to 5 were included as repertoire metrics. The IGoR algorithm was used to compute generation probabilities of clones in paired pre- and post-chemotherapy samples. TCRdb cleaned the public reads at Q25 with fastp, built clones with MiXCR and kept in-frame beta chains. Merged by CDR3 protein, the rows form single entries marked with the most common genes and DNA. None of the V and J calls come from the authors' own analysis; TCRdb made them. For this sample the table gives about 12,000 distinct CDR3 sequences, of which 31% were detected only once. Roughly a tenth of the sample lies in the top ten.

Reading from cysteine to phenylalanine, the CDR3 counts 16 amino acids. The sequence is cut down to CDR3 DNA, 48 bases in frame from base 1. Compared with germline, V lacks 6 bases and J lacks 5 bases; bases without a gene match: 10. This clonotype was detected only a few times. This receptor's antigen is unknown. The input lacks base qualities; no much larger clone sits a single base away. The sequenced material came from blood. This sequence uses TRBV12-3 or TRBV12-4 and TRBJ2-7; 13 bases in the middle match TRBD2. The TCR sequence derives from a human donor in good health. The donor label of this sample is uncertain. The DNA sequence is as follows: TGTGCCAGCAGCCTCGGGGGACTAGCGGGGAGGGACGAGCAGTACTTC. Its translation reads: CASSLGGLAGRDEQYF.